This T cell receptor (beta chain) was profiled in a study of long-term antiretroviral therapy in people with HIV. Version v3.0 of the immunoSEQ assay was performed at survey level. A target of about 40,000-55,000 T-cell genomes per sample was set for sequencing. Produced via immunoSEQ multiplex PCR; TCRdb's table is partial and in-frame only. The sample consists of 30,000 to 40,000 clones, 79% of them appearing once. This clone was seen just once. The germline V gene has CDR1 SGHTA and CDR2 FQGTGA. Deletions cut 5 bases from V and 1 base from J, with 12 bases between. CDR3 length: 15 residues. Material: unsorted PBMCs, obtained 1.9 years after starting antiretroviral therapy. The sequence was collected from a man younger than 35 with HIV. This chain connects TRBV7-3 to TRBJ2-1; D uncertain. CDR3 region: CASSPSPGSYNEQFF. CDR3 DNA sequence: TGTGCCAGCAGCCCCTCCCCCGGTTCCTACAATGAGCAGTTCTTC. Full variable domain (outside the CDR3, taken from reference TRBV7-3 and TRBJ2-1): GAGVSQTPSNKVTEKGKYVELRCDPISGHTALYWYRQSLGQGPEFLIYFQGTGAADDSGLPNDRFFAVRPEGSVSTLKIQRTERGDSAVYLCASSPSPGSYNEQFFGPGTRLTVL.